This passage covers 21 T cell receptor beta chains from one sample sequenced in a study of monozygotic twins with inflammatory bowel disease. TCRdb re-called the 5' RACE reads and catalogs CDR3 proteins one per entry, DNA excluded. Its table records over 200,000 distinct CDR3 sequences. The sequencing sample was made of blood. These receptor sequences come from a human donor with ulcerative colitis or Crohn's disease, or a healthy co-twin of an affected twin (not recorded which).

V is TRBV24-1 and J is TRBJ2-3; TCRdb's D call of TRBD1 is untestable without DNA. The CDR3 extends over 13 amino acids. The germline V gene encodes CDR1 KGHDR and CDR2 SFDVKD. CDR3: CATSVGHQDTQYF.

The V gene is TRBV29-1, the J gene TRBJ2-5. Germline CDR1 SQVTM, CDR2 ANQGSEA. This CDR3 has 13 amino acids. CDR3 in amino acids: CSVEEGWQETQYF.

The chain links TRBV27 to TRBJ1-1. Germline CDR1 and CDR2: MNHEY and SMNVEV (reference sequence). This CDR3 comprises 15 residues. CDR3 loop: CASSLYGRANTEAFF.

The genes are TRBV19 and TRBJ1-2; lacking DNA, the TRBD1 call made by TCRdb goes unchecked. The CDR3 covers 16 residues. Germline V gene lookup returns CDR1 LNHDA and CDR2 SQIVND (reference sequence). The CDR3 here is CASRNPGQAANYGYTF.

The chain recombines TRBV6-5 with TRBJ1-5. Germline loops: CDR1 MNHEY, CDR2 SVGAGI. There are 14 residues in the CDR3. The CDR3 sequence: CASSFLLTNQPQHF.

The V and J genes are TRBV29-1 and TRBJ1-2; TCRdb selects TRBD1, and the lack of DNA leaves this call unchecked. The germline CDR1 and CDR2 sequences are SQVTM and ANQGSEA. The CDR3 length is 13 residues. The CDR3 region is CSVEYWAGNGYTF.

The J gene is TRBJ2-5, the V gene TRBV6-5. Germline values: CDR1 MNHEY, CDR2 SVGAGI. The CDR3 consists of 18 residues. CDR3 amino acids: CASSYSILQSMFQETQYF.

This chain joins TRBV12-3 or TRBV12-4 and TRBJ2-7; without DNA, the TCRdb call of TRBD1 cannot be checked. There are 12 residues in the CDR3. The CDR3 reads CASSWDRGEQYF.

This chain uses TRBV5-1 with TRBJ2-1. The CDR3 consists of 15 residues. Germline V lookup: CDR1 SGHRS, CDR2 YFSETQ. The CDR3 here is CASSLDRPTYNEQFF.

The gene calls are TRBV20-1 and TRBJ2-1; TCRdb names TRBD1, which stays unverified in the absence of DNA. This CDR3 has 14 amino acids. Germline V CDR1 and CDR2: DFQATT, SNEGSKA (reference sequence). This chain's CDR3 is CSAPAGFSYNEQFF.

The gene calls are TRBV5-1 and TRBJ1-1. The germline V gene has CDR1 SGHRS and CDR2 YFSETQ. The CDR3 loop spans 15 amino acids. CDR3 residues: CASSLHTDSNTEAFF.

The genes are TRBV18 and TRBJ1-2. The CDR3 spans 13 residues. Germline lookup yields CDR1 KGHSH and CDR2 LQKENI. The CDR3 sequence is CASSPPEGHGYTF.

This chain connects TRBV11-2 to TRBJ1-1. Germline V gives CDR1 SGHAT, CDR2 FQNNGV. The CDR3 contains 13 residues. This CDR3 is CASLNRPLTEAFF.

The chain combines TRBV10-3 with TRBJ2-7; TCRdb's D gene call, TRBD1, goes unchecked for lack of DNA. The CDR3 runs 14 residues. Germline V gene sequence: CDR1 ENHRY, CDR2 SYGVKD. CDR3: CAISESGGPYEQYF.

The CDR3 region is CASSQGDGTTGANVLTF. The V gene is TRBV14, the J gene TRBJ2-6; TCRdb's D gene call, TRBD1, goes unchecked for lack of DNA. Germline values: CDR1 SGHDN, CDR2 FVKESK. The CDR3 sequence is 17 residues long.

J is TRBJ2-3 and V is TRBV9; the D call from TCRdb, TRBD1, cannot be confirmed without DNA. This CDR3 is built from 19 residues. Looked up from germline, CDR1 is SGDLS and CDR2 is YYNGEE. The CDR3 loop is CASNDPLLDPPRDTDTQYF.

The V and J genes are TRBV7-8 and TRBJ2-7; no DNA is available, so the TRBD2 call from TCRdb remains unchecked. The CDR3 runs 17 residues. The V gene's germline CDR1 is SGHVS and CDR2 FQNEAQ. The CDR3 protein is CASSLASLAGGPYEQYF. Full variable domain (remainder filled in from reference TRBV7-8 and TRBJ2-7): GAGVSQSPRYKVAKRGQDVALRCDPISGHVSLFWYQQALGQGPEFLTYFQNEAQLDKSGLPSDRFFAERPEGSVSTLKIQRTQQEDSAVYLCASSLASLAGGPYEQYFGPGTRLTVT.

The V call is TRBV7-9, the J call TRBJ2-7; TCRdb picks TRBD1, but there is no DNA to check that call. The CDR3 covers 14 residues. Germline values: CDR1 SEHNR, CDR2 FQNEAQ (reference sequence). CDR3 in amino acids: CASSFGQGPYEQYF.

The chain employs TRBV7-9 and TRBJ2-2; the TCRdb D gene call, TRBD1, has no DNA to confirm it. Germline lookup yields CDR1 SEHNR and CDR2 FQNEAQ (reference sequence). The CDR3 sequence is 15 residues long. The CDR3 protein is CASCSDRGGTGELFF.

This chain links TRBV6-6 with TRBJ2-4; the TCRdb call, TRBD2, lacks DNA for checking. The V gene's germline CDR1 is MNHNY and CDR2 SVGAGI (reference sequence). The CDR3 is 14 residues long. CDR3: CASSQSGGQNIQYF.

The gene calls are TRBV5-1 and TRBJ2-5; TCRdb calls TRBD2, which cannot be checked without DNA. The CDR3 consists of 15 residues. Germline CDR1 reads SGHRS; CDR2 reads YFSETQ. The CDR3 region is CASSFLQGPQETQYF.